This TCR beta chain was sequenced for a study of neoadjuvant anti-PD-1 for oral cavity cancer. Turning to the study itself: Patients without progression received a fourth nivolumab dose around day 43, then surgical resection on days 50-56. Broader study findings: Higher pretreatment Treg/Th17 ratios tracked higher pretreatment blood clonality. PBMC Gini-index clonality exceeded responders' in non-responders post-nivolumab.

As concerns this clone: No antigen is known for it.

Some clones are missing from TCRdb's copy, which holds only in-frame ones; the method was immunoSEQ multiplex PCR. The sample records roughly 13,000 clones, 65% to 80% being singletons. Germline loops: CDR1 MNHEY, CDR2 SVGAGI. The CDR3 has 15 residues. Trimming stripped 8 bases from V and 0 bases from J, with 14 bases between. The time point is: after neoadjuvant nivolumab, at surgical resection. Analysis of PBMCs was direct, with no culture step. The source was PBMCs, collected after nivolumab (anti-PD-1) treatment. The clonotype was recovered from a person aged 35 to 85 with oral cavity squamous cell carcinoma. The chain carries TRBV6-5 and TRBJ2-1; D is uncertain. CDR3 nucleotide sequence: TGTGCCAGCTCCTTCTTAGGTAGCTCCTACAATGAGCAGTTCTTC. It translates to CASSFLGSSYNEQFF.